Shown below are 11 T cell receptor beta chains from a single sample sequenced in a study of monozygotic twins with inflammatory bowel disease. TCRdb re-called the 5' RACE reads and shows each CDR3 protein once, DNA omitted. The table lists fewer than 110,000 distinct CDR3 sequences, with around 1.9% in the top ten. The specimen sequenced was blood. The receptor set was obtained from a human donor with ulcerative colitis or Crohn's disease, or a healthy co-twin of an affected twin (not recorded which).

The V gene is TRBV5-1, the J gene TRBJ1-3. CDR3 length: 15 amino acids. The germline V gene has CDR1 SGHRS and CDR2 YFSETQ. CDR3 sequence: CASRLGGSSGNTIYF.

V gene TRBV5-6 combines with J gene TRBJ2-7; TCRdb's assignment of TRBD2 cannot be checked, as there is no DNA. The CDR3 extends over 17 amino acids. The germline gives CDR1 SGHDT, CDR2 YYEEEE. CDR3 protein: CASSLPGLAGFSYEQYF.

The chain links TRBV6-2 or TRBV6-3 to TRBJ1-5; TCRdb calls TRBD1, which cannot be checked without DNA. Germline assignment: CDR1 MNHEY and CDR2 SVGEGT. The CDR3 consists of 14 residues. CDR3: CASSRQYSNQPQHF.

The rearrangement links TRBV12-3 or TRBV12-4 to TRBJ1-1; the TCRdb D gene call, TRBD1, has no DNA to confirm it. This CDR3 spans 17 amino acids. CDR3 sequence: CASSRGVGGWVNTEAFF.

This sequence joins TRBV18 and TRBJ1-1; TCRdb designates TRBD1, a call that cannot be tested without DNA. Looked up from germline, CDR1 is KGHSH and CDR2 is LQKENI. CDR3 length: 14 amino acids. The CDR3 region is CASSPQVQGFSAFF. Looking up the rest from reference TRBV18 and TRBJ1-1 gives the full variable domain: NAGVMQNPRHLVRRRGQEARLRCSPMKGHSHVYWYRQLPEEGLKFMVYLQKENIIDESGMPKERFSAEFPKEGPSILRIQQVVRGDSAAYFCASSPQVQGFSAFFGQGTRLTVV.

This sequence joins TRBV5-1 and TRBJ1-1; with no DNA, the TCRdb D assignment of TRBD1 cannot be verified. The CDR3 is 17 amino acids. The germline V gene encodes CDR1 SGHRS and CDR2 YFSETQ. The CDR3 here is CASKPWDRAYANTEAFF.

The chain uses TRBV5-4 and TRBJ1-2; TCRdb lists TRBD1, though no DNA is available to test this call. Germline V lookup: CDR1 SGHNT, CDR2 YYREEE (reference sequence). This CDR3 has 17 amino acids. This CDR3 is CASSPQGGGRQVYGYTF.

The V call is TRBV20-1, the J call TRBJ2-1; TCRdb's D call of TRBD2 is untestable without DNA. In germline, CDR1 is DFQATT, CDR2 SNEGSKA (reference sequence). The CDR3 spans 14 residues. CDR3 protein: CSAISGGAYNEQFF.

The chain uses TRBV4-2 and TRBJ2-4; as DNA is missing, the TRBD1 call by TCRdb cannot be tested. This CDR3 has 13 residues. Germline V gives CDR1 LGHNA, CDR2 YNFKEQ. The CDR3 is CASSLRDPNIQYF.

The chain employs TRBV7-9 and TRBJ2-2. The CDR3 loop spans 13 amino acids. CDR1 and CDR2 (germline): SEHNR, FQNEAQ (reference sequence). Here the CDR3 reads CARGTSNTGELFF.

The chain has TRBV10-3 and TRBJ2-7; TCRdb proposes TRBD1, but this gene call is untestable without DNA. Germline CDR1 reads ENHRY; CDR2 reads SYGVKD. The CDR3 runs 12 residues. Here the CDR3 reads CAIRPGTEKQYF.